This T cell receptor (beta chain) is drawn from a study of blood T cell repertoires in COVID-19. Source study methods: Researchers report that nucleated cell counts were estimated from reference gene primer amplification. The table came from immunoSEQ multiplex PCR; TCRdb's copy has only in-frame clones and leaves some out. The DNA was the basis for D and trimming; V, J and clone size are from that table. Among 110,000 or so clones, about three quarters were seen once, and the ten largest hold more than 1.5%. Trimming took 8 bases from V and 0 from J; bases not matched to a gene: 5. Germline lookup yields CDR1 SNHLY and CDR2 FYNNEI. The CDR3 totals 15 residues.

The sequence was obtained from a woman aged 35 to 49 with acute or convalescent COVID-19. Sequenced: peripheral blood. This rearrangement joins TRBV2 to TRBJ2-2; 8 bases line up with TRBD1. CDR3 sequence reads: CASHWTGSNTGELFF. The DNA for the CDR3 is TGTGCCAGCCACTGGACAGGGTCGAACACCGGGGAGCTGTTTTTT.